This TCR beta chain was found in a study of CD4 T cells in relation to SARS-CoV-2 and coronaviruses (dated by TCRdb to the early 2020s). Regarding the complete study: Shared crossreactive spike epitopes were mapped to their HLA restriction using patient-derived lymphoblastoid cell lines. At the level of individual TCR clonotypes, the study evaluated whether memory CD4+ T cells crossreact between the spike proteins of SARS-CoV-2 and those of common cold coronaviruses. The Adaptive Biotechnologies TCR-sequencing kit was used to sequence samples from a few pre-COVID donors and the naive versus memory experiments, whereas other data were Illumina-based. Expansion assays from other donors in the study were sequenced with a different, Illumina-based TCR-beta assay. Overall results and qualifications from the work: Roughly 70% of donors had memory CD4+ clonotypes that crossrecognized SARS-CoV-2 and at least one common cold coronavirus spike. Significantly weaker SARS-CoV-2-driven expansion was shown by crossreactive clones than by monoreactive clones, consistent with antigenic imprinting. Because the crossreactivity analysis focused on spike protein, crossreactivity against other viral proteins was not assessed. Sequencing of naive versus memory cells indicated that the assay detects memory recall responses, not primary responses primed during culture. The study was constrained by small numbers of patients and of tested TCRs. Pre-pandemic and post-infection samples were not both contributed by any donor, so tracing of the source of pre-existing responses was limited.

V is pared back by 2 bases and J by 0 bases, with 6 bases lying between the germline termini. Spanning cysteine to phenylalanine, the CDR3 consists of 14 amino acids. This entry keeps only the CDR3 DNA: 42 bases, framed from base 1. The CDR1 and CDR2 encoded by the germline V gene are MDHEN and SYDVKM. As to this clone: No antigen is known for it. No much larger clone is present one base from it, and per-base qualities are unavailable.

CD4+ T cells from unexposed donors were collected before the COVID-19 pandemic (2011-2018). Naive and memory CD4+ T cells were separated from cryopreserved PBMCs through CD4 enrichment, which was followed by EasySep naive CD4+ T cell enrichment. Leukapheresis product for the unexposed donors was purchased commercially. Ficoll-Paque PLUS gradient centrifugation was used to isolate PBMCs from leukapheresis product or whole blood. The PBMCs went either fresh into the expansion assay or into cryopreservation at -140 degrees C. The QIAamp Micro DNA Kit was used to extract genomic DNA from the CD4+ T cells. Deep-resolution immunoSEQ TCR-beta sequencing was performed on DNA from uncultured naive and memory CD4+ T cells. Per the source publication's procedure: During preprocessing, nonproductive sequences were removed, along with CDR3s that did not begin with C, did not end with F or W, or were shorter than 7 amino acids. Cultured and uncultured naive and memory CD4+ repertoires were searched for previously identified spike- and CEF-reactive CDR3s. After three terminal residues were trimmed from each end, CDR3 homology was quantified as pairwise Levenshtein distance using the stringdist R package. This is the immuneACCESS table as TCRdb keeps it, with only in-frame sequences that have V and J called. A part of the clones is gone; compared with another copy, unresolved V genes explain less than half, and the rest is unexplained. The DNA was the basis for D and trimming; V, J and clone size are from that table. Present in this sample are around 56,000 clones, roughly 88% of which were seen just once. The ten biggest clones cover more than 1.1% of the sample.

The sequence was obtained from a human donor in good health. Sequencing was carried out using memory CD4+ T cells from PBMCs. The cell subset or site label corresponds to: memory (non-naive) CD4+ T cells. The chain uses TRBV28 and TRBJ2-3, with the D gene too uncertain to name. The CDR3 region reads CASSLATSTDTQYF. The DNA sequence is TGTGCCAGCAGTTTAGCCACTAGCACAGATACGCAGTATTTT.